This T cell receptor beta chain derives from a study of molecular identifiers for immune sequencing clone quantification. This clonotype was seen a handful of times. Every naive CD8 library was made from between roughly 18,000 and 1,100,000 sorted cells with 10%, 30% or 50% RNA. Germline CDR1 reads SNHLY; CDR2 reads FYNNEI. V was cut by 6 bases and J by 4 bases, with 22 bases left in between. CDR3 size: 16 residues. TCRdb ran MiXCR on the PCR reads and lists one entry per CDR3 protein. The sample lists some 100,000 distinct CDR3 sequences, roughly a third occurring once. The TCR originated in a human donor in good health. Some libraries in this study had Jurkat cell RNA spiked in. Sequenced sample: naive CD8+ T cells from blood, with Jurkat cell RNA spiked in. Subset in this sample: FACS-sorted CD8+CD4-CCR7+CD45RA+ naive T cells. V gene TRBV2 combines with J gene TRBJ2-7, with a weak D call TRBD1 (5 bases). The CDR3 DNA follows: TGTGCCAGCAGCCGGGCGGTCGAGCAGGGCCCTTACGAGCAGTACTTC. It encodes CASSRAVEQGPYEQYF. Based on the CDR3 plus reference TRBV2 and TRBJ2-7, the full variable domain is EPEVTQTPSHQVTQMGQEVILRCVPISNHLYFYWYRQILGQKVEFLVSFYNNEISEKSEIFDDQFSVERPDGSNFTLKIRSTKLEDSAMYFCASSRAVEQGPYEQYFGPGTRLTVT.